One sample yielded the 20 T cell receptor beta chains listed below, sequenced in a study of T cell responses to AZD1222 COVID-19 vaccine. Assay used: immunoSEQ multiplex PCR; TCRdb lists only in-frame clones, some missing. The sample lists 110,000 or so clones; 88% were seen once. Specimen: peripheral blood, collected 28 days after the second AZD1222 dose. The receptors here all came from an adult who received the AZD1222 COVID-19 vaccine.

The CDR3 protein is CASGTSGGAGEQFF. Written as DNA, the CDR3 is TGTGCTAGTGGAACTAGCGGGGGGGCCGGGGAGCAGTTCTTC. The chain links TRBV12-5 to TRBJ2-1; 13 bases map to TRBD2. The CDR3 consists of 14 residues. Germline V CDR1 and CDR2: LGHNT, FRNRAP. The junction had 6 bases not matched to a gene; V was cut back by 6 bases and J by 10 bases.

The chain has TRBV20-1 and TRBJ2-7, with D possibly matching TRBD1 (5 bases). Looked up from germline, CDR1 is DFQATT and CDR2 is SNEGSKA (reference sequence). The CDR3 is 13 amino acids. Between the trimmed V and J ends, which lost 3 bases and 5 bases, there was a span of 14 bases. CDR3 amino acids: CSASRQGSHEQYF. CDR3 DNA: TGCAGTGCTAGTCGTCAGGGTTCCCACGAGCAGTACTTC.

The chain combines TRBV19 with TRBJ1-1; D not certain. The CDR3 has 13 residues. Trimming took off 6 bases at V and 1 base at J, with 9 bases between the two ends. Germline lookup yields CDR1 LNHDA and CDR2 SQIVND (reference sequence). The CDR3 reads CASRFPGNTEAFF. The CDR3 bases are TGTGCCAGTAGATTCCCGGGGAACACTGAAGCTTTCTTT.

The chain couples TRBV7-2 to TRBJ2-3, with unresolved D. The CDR3 spans 15 residues. From germline, CDR1 is SGHTA and CDR2 FQGNSA. Trimming stripped 3 bases from V and 2 bases from J, with 12 bases between. CDR3 sequence reads: CASSFDISYTDTQYF. In DNA form, the CDR3 reads TGTGCCAGCAGCTTCGACATTTCCTACACAGATACGCAGTATTTT.

The chain couples TRBV2 to TRBJ1-6, with 7 bases matching TRBD1. Germline V gives CDR1 SNHLY, CDR2 FYNNEI. Trimming cost V 6 bases and J 8 bases; bases outside gene matches: 4. This CDR3 region has 13 residues. The CDR3, as DNA: TGTGCCAGCAGCGACAGGGAGTATTCACCCCTCCACTTT. It is translated as CASSDREYSPLHF.

V usage is TRBV9 and J usage is TRBJ1-2, with TRBD1 matching 8 bases. CDR1 SGDLS and CDR2 YYNGEE come from the germline V gene. The CDR3 covers 13 residues. Trimming took 5 bases from V and 10 from J; bases not matched to a gene: 10. CDR3 nucleotide sequence: TGTGCCAGCAGTACCGGGACAGGCACTTTCTACACCTTC. Amino acids: CASSTGTGTFYTF.

The chain recombines TRBV3-1 (or the pseudogene TRBV3-2) with TRBJ2-2, with D hard to call. Germline assignment: CDR1 LGHDT and CDR2 YNNKEL (reference sequence). The V gene lost 2 bases and the J gene lost 7 bases, with 11 bases spanning the gap. The CDR3 contains 14 residues. Here the CDR3 reads CASSQRQMDGELFF. CDR3 coding DNA: TGTGCCAGCAGCCAAAGGCAGATGGACGGGGAGCTGTTTTTT.

The J gene is TRBJ1-5, the V gene TRBV3-1 (or the pseudogene TRBV3-2); perhaps TRBD1 as D (6 bases). Trimming took off 2 bases at V and 6 bases at J, with 11 bases between the two ends. Germline V lookup: CDR1 LGHDT, CDR2 YNNKEL (reference sequence). The CDR3 runs 14 residues. CDR3 coding DNA: TGTGCCAGCAGCCAACAGGGGACGAGTCAGCCCCAGCATTTT. Its translation is CASSQQGTSQPQHF.

The rearrangement links TRBV15 to TRBJ2-2, with no clear D. The CDR3 consists of 16 residues. V lost 0 bases to trimming and J lost 6 bases, with 14 bases between them. CDR1 and CDR2 (germline): LNHNV, YYDKDF (reference sequence). CDR3 sequence (DNA): TGTGCCACCAGCAGAGAGGGCGGATCCCCATCCGGGGAGCTGTTTTTT. Protein sequence: CATSREGGSPSGELFF.

The chain has TRBV19 and TRBJ2-1; a possible D gene is TRBD2 (5 bases). CDR3 length: 14 residues. V dropped 4 bases and J dropped 2 bases, with 9 bases sitting between them. Germline lookup yields CDR1 LNHDA and CDR2 SQIVND (reference sequence). DNA for the CDR3: TGTGCCAGTAGTAGCGGGCTCACCTACAATGAGCAGTTCTTC. It translates to CASSSGLTYNEQFF.

V gene TRBV24-1 combines with J gene TRBJ1-5; D unresolved. Trimming removed 0 bases from V and 1 base from J, with 3 bases in between. The CDR3 runs to 14 residues. In germline, CDR1 is KGHDR, CDR2 SFDVKD. The CDR3 protein is CATSDLKSNQPQHF. The CDR3 nucleotides read TGTGCCACCAGTGATTTGAAGAGCAATCAGCCCCAGCATTTT.

The rearrangement uses TRBV27 and TRBJ2-3; TRBD2 matches at 7 bases. V shed 6 bases, J shed 4 bases, and the junction held 10 bases outside the gene matches. CDR1 is MNHEY and CDR2 is SMNVEV in the germline V gene (reference sequence). This CDR3 has 15 amino acids. CDR3 residues: CASSPTSAAPDTQYF. Here the CDR3 DNA reads TGTGCCAGCAGCCCCACTAGCGCGGCCCCAGATACGCAGTATTTT.

This chain uses TRBV12-3 or TRBV12-4 with TRBJ2-7; D uncertain. V lost 4 bases to trimming and J lost 7 bases, with 8 bases between them. The CDR3 length is 11 residues. The CDR3 reads CASSSTAEQYF. Written as DNA, the CDR3 is TGTGCCAGCAGTTCCACAGCGGAGCAGTACTTC.

This chain links TRBV7-9 with TRBJ2-1; D unclear. Germline CDR1 SEHNR, CDR2 FQNEAQ (reference sequence). The CDR3 covers 15 residues. Trimming took 4 bases from V and 0 from J, leaving 10 bases between them. The CDR3 DNA reads TGTGCCAGCAGCTACCCCGTGAGCTCCTACAATGAGCAGTTCTTC. Residues: CASSYPVSSYNEQFF.

This sequence joins TRBV3-1 (or the pseudogene TRBV3-2) and TRBJ2-3, with a tentative D call TRBD1 (6 bases). CDR3 length equals 15 residues. The germline V gene has CDR1 LGHDT and CDR2 YNNKEL (reference sequence). V shed 5 bases and J shed 5 bases, with 17 bases lying between them. The CDR3 nucleotides read TGTGCCAGCAGCTCCAGCGGACAGCGAGGAGATACGCAGTATTTT. It encodes CASSSSGQRGDTQYF.

J is TRBJ1-1 and V is TRBV28; D is uncertain. Trimming removed 5 bases at V and 11 bases at J, with 15 bases between. The germline V gene has CDR1 MDHEN and CDR2 SYDVKM. The CDR3 runs to 12 residues. CDR3 nucleotide sequence: TGTGCCAGCAGTCTCCTTCCGCGGGAGGCTTTCTTT. Amino acid sequence: CASSLLPREAFF.

The gene calls are TRBV6-2 or TRBV6-3 and TRBJ2-3; D gene ambiguous. V was cut by 4 bases and J by 2 bases, with 4 bases left in between. The CDR3 consists of 12 residues. Germline-derived CDR1 and CDR2 are MNHEY and SVGEGT. CDR3 residues: CASSSITDTQYF. The CDR3 DNA follows: TGTGCCAGCAGTTCGATCACAGATACGCAGTATTTT.

The CDR3 loop reads CASSQGTALRDQPQHF. CDR3 in DNA: TGTGCCAGCAGCCAAGGGACCGCACTTCGGGATCAGCCCCAGCATTTT. The J gene is TRBJ1-5, the V gene TRBV3-1 (or the pseudogene TRBV3-2); D ambiguous. V dropped 1 base and J dropped 5 bases, with 15 bases sitting between them. Germline V gives CDR1 LGHDT, CDR2 YNNKEL (reference sequence). The CDR3 is made up of 16 amino acids.

For this clone: Other DNA sequences in this specimen translate into the identical CDR3. This sequence joins TRBV5-4 and TRBJ2-1; 7 nucleotides match TRBD2. Germline CDR1 SGHNT, CDR2 YYREEE (reference sequence). Trimming took 0 bases from V and 2 from J; bases not matched to a gene: 2. The CDR3 extends over 15 amino acids. The CDR3 loop reads CASSLAGGTYNEQFF. The CDR3 DNA sequence: TGTGCCAGCAGCTTGGCGGGGGGAACCTACAATGAGCAGTTCTTC.

V and J are TRBV5-4 and TRBJ2-3; 12 bases align to TRBD1. The CDR3 extends over 17 amino acids. Germline loops: CDR1 SGHNT, CDR2 YYREEE (reference sequence). V gave up 5 bases and J gave up 5 bases; unmatched junction bases: 12. DNA of the CDR3: TGTGCCAGCAGTGTTGGAGGGGGACAGGGGGCGAAAGATACGCAGTATTTT. Translated, it gives CASSVGGGQGAKDTQYF.